Each of the 31 T cell receptor beta chains below was sequenced from the same sample in a study of OX40 agonist ivuxolimab in advanced cancers. Assay: immunoSEQ multiplex PCR; the TCRdb copy retains only in-frame clones and omits some. The sample yields around 80,000 clones, about 85% seen once. Material: CD4+ or CD8+ T cells sorted from blood, obtained in a trial of the OX40 agonist ivuxolimab. The receptors were gathered from an adult with an advanced solid tumor such as melanoma, head and neck, liver or kidney cancer.

The J gene is TRBJ2-1, the V gene TRBV15; D is perhaps TRBD2 (5 bases). CDR3 length equals 14 residues. Germline assignment: CDR1 LNHNV and CDR2 YYDKDF (reference sequence). Trimming pared 5 bases from V and 3 bases from J, leaving 11 bases between. DNA of the CDR3: TGTGCCACCAGCCGACCCGGAGGCTACAATGAGCAGTTCTTC. Its protein product is CATSRPGGYNEQFF. The full variable domain, in which reference TRBV15 and TRBJ2-1 provide the parts outside the CDR3, is DAMVIQNPRYQVTQFGKPVTLSCSQTLNHNVMYWYQQKSSQAPKLLFHYYDKDFNNEADTPDNFQSRRPNTSFCFLDIRSPGLGDTAMYLCATSRPGGYNEQFFGPGTRLTVL.

This clone was seen once. The rearrangement joins TRBV30 to TRBJ2-5; D perhaps matches TRBD1 (5 bases). The closer fit of TRBJ2-7 to the DNA end suggests the J call may be wrong. Germline CDR1 GTSNPN, CDR2 SVGIG (reference sequence). This CDR3 region has 16 residues. The CDR3 is CAWSASQGHLSYEQYF. CDR3 nucleotides: TGTGCCTGGAGTGCCTCCCAAGGACATCTCTCCTACGAGCAGTACTTC.

This clone was seen more than once but under ten times. This rearrangement joins TRBV11-2 to TRBJ1-2; D is perhaps TRBD1 (5 bases). Germline assignment: CDR1 SGHAT and CDR2 FQNNGV. The V gene lost 5 bases and the J gene lost 3 bases, with 10 bases spanning the gap. The CDR3 consists of 13 residues. CDR3 in amino acids: CASSPVRDYGYTF. CDR3 in DNA: TGTGCCAGCAGCCCCGTCAGGGACTATGGCTACACCTTC.

This sequence joins TRBV12-5 and TRBJ2-1; 8 bases match TRBD1. This CDR3 is built from 15 residues. The junction had 6 bases not matched to a gene; V was cut back by 1 base and J by 7 bases. The germline V gene encodes CDR1 LGHNT and CDR2 FRNRAP. CDR3 in amino acids: CASGLGTGRKNEQFF. CDR3 coding DNA: TGTGCTAGTGGTTTGGGGACAGGGCGGAAAAATGAGCAGTTCTTC.

This chain joins TRBV9 and TRBJ2-6; no definite D call. The CDR3 is 15 residues long. V was trimmed by 0 bases and J by 8 bases, leaving 12 bases between them. Germline V lookup: CDR1 SGDLS, CDR2 YYNGEE. CDR3 in amino acids: CASSVDLVETNVLTF. The CDR3 coding sequence is TGTGCCAGCAGCGTAGACTTGGTTGAGACCAACGTCCTGACTTTC.

The J gene is TRBJ2-2, the V gene TRBV14, with D unclear. V was trimmed by 0 bases and J by 2 bases, leaving 4 bases between them. CDR3 length equals 14 residues. From germline, CDR1 is SGHDN and CDR2 FVKESK. The CDR3 loop is CASSQDPNTGELFF. As DNA, the CDR3 is TGTGCCAGCAGCCAAGATCCTAACACCGGGGAGCTGTTTTTT.

This clone was counted between two and nine times. The chain is built from TRBV27 and TRBJ1-4, with 11 nucleotides matching TRBD1. V shed 3 bases, J shed 8 bases, and the junction held 5 bases outside the gene matches. The germline gives CDR1 MNHEY, CDR2 SMNVEV (reference sequence). This CDR3 contains 15 residues. CDR3 sequence reads: CASSFGDRGREKLFF. The CDR3 coding sequence is TGTGCCAGCAGTTTCGGGGACAGGGGGAGAGAAAAACTGTTTTTT.

To note about this clone: The junction departs from germline at one end; a sequencing error may be responsible. This sequence joins TRBV6-5 and TRBJ1-1, with a weak D call TRBD1 (5 bases). Germline V gives CDR1 MNHEY, CDR2 SVGAGI. This CDR3 is built from 13 residues. The chain's CDR3 is CASGPTGPTPRAF. For the CDR3, the DNA is TGTGCCAGCGGACCAACAGGCCCAACGCCGCGTGCCTTT.

J is TRBJ1-2 and V is TRBV20-1; D call uncertain. Germline V lookup: CDR1 DFQATT, CDR2 SNEGSKA (reference sequence). Trimming took off 6 bases at V and 2 bases at J, with 7 bases between the two ends. The CDR3 contains 11 residues. The CDR3 here is CSALINYGYTF. The CDR3 region has the DNA TGCAGTGCCCTGATAAACTATGGCTACACCTTC.

The rearrangement links TRBV6-5 to TRBJ1-2, with TRBD1 matching over 7 bases. This CDR3 is 15 amino acids long. Unmatched junction bases numbered 13, after V lost 7 bases and J lost 5 bases. Germline V lookup: CDR1 MNHEY, CDR2 SVGAGI. The CDR3 spells CASNQGIDREYGYTF. CDR3 DNA sequence: TGTGCCAGCAACCAAGGTATTGACAGGGAATATGGCTACACCTTC.

The chain couples TRBV29-1 to TRBJ2-7; a possible D gene is TRBD2 (6 bases). The CDR3 loop spans 12 amino acids. Trimming removed 4 bases from V and 1 base from J, with 8 bases in between. Germline CDR1 reads SQVTM; CDR2 reads ANQGSEA. The CDR3 loop is CSVVAESYEQYF. The CDR3 DNA sequence: TGCAGCGTTGTAGCGGAGTCCTACGAGCAGTACTTC.

This chain connects TRBV18 to TRBJ2-3; 7 nucleotides align to TRBD1. There are 16 residues in the CDR3. Germline assignment: CDR1 KGHSH and CDR2 LQKENI. Trimming removed 2 bases from V and 6 bases from J; junction bases left unmatched: 11. CDR3 DNA sequence: TGTGCCAGCTCACCAGGAGGAAGGGGGCGGTGGGATACGCAGTATTTT. It specifies CASSPGGRGRWDTQYF.

DNA for the CDR3: TGTGCCAGCAGTGACACCTATGGCTACACCTTC. This codes for CASSDTYGYTF. The rearrangement joins TRBV6-1 to TRBJ1-2; D unresolved. The CDR3 extends over 11 amino acids. Between the trimmed V and J ends, which lost 3 bases and 4 bases, there was a span of 3 bases. CDR1 and CDR2 from the germline V gene are MNHNS and SASEGT.

This rearrangement joins TRBV28 to TRBJ1-2; D gene ambiguous. Trimming pared 8 bases from V and 4 bases from J, leaving 8 bases between. In germline, CDR1 is MDHEN, CDR2 SYDVKM. The CDR3 covers 11 residues. In DNA, the CDR3 is TGTGCCAGCGGAAACCTCTATGGCTACACCTTC. Protein sequence: CASGNLYGYTF.

The rearrangement uses TRBV7-6 and TRBJ2-1, with D unresolved. The ends were cut back, 3 bases at V and 3 bases at J, with 18 bases in the middle. The germline V gene has CDR1 SGHVS and CDR2 FNYEAQ. This CDR3 spans 17 amino acids. The CDR3 region has the DNA TGTGCCAGCAGCTTGATTTTAGTGGACCCCCTCTACAATGAGCAGTTCTTC. Translating it yields CASSLILVDPLYNEQFF.

This chain uses TRBV27 with TRBJ1-4, with D perhaps TRBD1 (5 bases). Trimming removed 2 bases from V and 3 bases from J, with 19 bases in between. Germline lookup yields CDR1 MNHEY and CDR2 SMNVEV (reference sequence). The CDR3 runs to 18 residues. CDR3: CASSLRRPGWGSNEKLFF. The CDR3, as DNA: TGTGCCAGCAGTTTAAGGCGGCCAGGGTGGGGCTCTAATGAAAAACTGTTTTTT.

The chain couples TRBV13 to TRBJ1-2; 10 bases are a match to TRBD1. V shed 0 bases, J shed 4 bases, and the junction held 14 bases outside the gene matches. Looked up from germline, CDR1 is PRHDT and CDR2 is FYEKMQ (reference sequence). The CDR3 is 19 amino acids. The CDR3 is CASSLGTRKTGGGSYGYTF. CDR3 DNA: TGTGCCAGCAGCTTAGGAACTCGGAAGACAGGGGGCGGCAGCTATGGCTACACCTTC.

This sequence joins TRBV30 and TRBJ1-2; 7 positions match TRBD1. CDR1 GTSNPN and CDR2 SVGIG come from the germline V gene (reference sequence). V lost 4 bases, J lost 0 bases, and 14 bases stayed unmatched. The length of the CDR3 is 17 residues. The CDR3 DNA reads as TGTGCCTGGAACCGAAGTTACCGGGACAGTGCTAACTATGGCTACACCTTC. It encodes CAWNRSYRDSANYGYTF. Full variable domain (rest looked up from reference TRBV30 and TRBJ1-2): SQTIHQWPATLVQPVGSPLSLECTVEGTSNPNLYWYRQAAGRGLQLLFYSVGIGQISSEVPQNLSASRPQDRQFILSSKKLLLSDSGFYLCAWNRSYRDSANYGYTFGSGTRLTVV.

This clone was found once. The gene calls are TRBV4-3 and TRBJ2-7; no definite D call. The CDR3 is 14 amino acids. Trimming left V 0 bases short and J 4 bases short, with 10 bases between. Germline loops: CDR1 LGHNA, CDR2 YSLEER. The CDR3 here is CASSQDRAKYEQYF. Written as DNA, the CDR3 is TGCGCCAGCAGCCAAGATCGGGCTAAATACGAGCAGTACTTC.

The rearrangement uses TRBV7-2 and TRBJ1-6; a possible D gene is TRBD1 (6 bases). From germline, CDR1 is SGHTA and CDR2 FQGNSA. The CDR3 is 15 residues long. V dropped 5 bases and J dropped 7 bases, with 15 bases sitting between them. CDR3 protein: CASSPPGTNNSPLHF. In nucleotides, the CDR3 is TGTGCCAGCAGCCCCCCCGGGACAAACAATTCACCCCTCCACTTT.

This chain joins TRBV5-6 and TRBJ1-1, with a weak D call TRBD1 (6 bases). The CDR3 consists of 15 residues. Deletions cut 1 base from V and 5 bases from J, with 15 bases between. The germline V gene has CDR1 SGHDT and CDR2 YYEEEE. DNA for the CDR3: TGTGCCAGCAGCTTGATGGGGACAACAACGACTGAAGCTTTCTTT. It encodes CASSLMGTTTTEAFF.

The V gene is TRBV5-1, the J gene TRBJ2-7, with 8 bases aligning to TRBD1. Trimming at V came to 3 bases and at J to 0 bases, leaving 5 bases not matched to a gene. The CDR3 consists of 15 residues. Germline loops: CDR1 SGHRS, CDR2 YFSETQ. Written as DNA, the CDR3 is TGCGCCAGCAGCTCTTGGACAGGGCCCTCCTACGAGCAGTACTTC. Amino acids: CASSSWTGPSYEQYF.

The chain combines TRBV6-1 with TRBJ2-1, with 11 nucleotides matching TRBD2. Trimming at V came to 6 bases and at J to 9 bases, leaving 7 bases not matched to a gene. CDR1 and CDR2 (germline): MNHNS, SASEGT. This CDR3 comprises 14 residues. CDR3 sequence (DNA): TGTGCCAGCAGGATAGCGGGGGGGCCAGGTGAGCAGTTCTTC. Its protein product is CASRIAGGPGEQFF.

The V gene is TRBV4-3, the J gene TRBJ2-1; 10 positions match TRBD2. The V and J ends lost 0 bases and 10 bases, in that order; junction bases with no gene match: 6. The CDR3 consists of 15 residues. Per the germline V gene, CDR1 is LGHNA and CDR2 is YSLEER. DNA of the CDR3: TGCGCCAGCAGCCAAGACAGCGGGGGGGCCGTAGAGCAGTTCTTC. Its translation: CASSQDSGGAVEQFF.

This rearrangement joins TRBV27 to TRBJ2-5; D gene ambiguous. The CDR3 is made up of 11 amino acids. Trimming took off 4 bases at V and 5 bases at J, with 5 bases between the two ends. The germline V gene encodes CDR1 MNHEY and CDR2 SMNVEV (reference sequence). CDR3: CASSSRETQYF. DNA of the CDR3: TGTGCCAGCAGTTCCCGGGAGACCCAGTACTTC.

The chain employs TRBV19 and TRBJ1-6; D perhaps matches TRBD1 (6 bases). Trimming took off 2 bases at V and 6 bases at J, with 11 bases between the two ends. CDR1 is LNHDA and CDR2 is SQIVND in the germline V gene (reference sequence). The CDR3 has 15 residues. The CDR3 spells CASSITGFSNSPLHF. In DNA, the CDR3 is TGTGCCAGTAGTATAACAGGGTTCTCTAATTCACCCCTCCACTTT. Variable domain in full (rest from reference TRBV19 and TRBJ1-6): DGGITQSPKYLFRKEGQNVTLSCEQNLNHDAMYWYRQDPGQGLRLIYYSQIVNDFQKGDIAEGYSVSREKKESFPLTVTSAQKNPTAFYLCASSITGFSNSPLHFGNGTRLTVT.

The chain combines TRBV6-5 with TRBJ1-2; unclear D gene. Per germline, CDR1 MNHEY and CDR2 SVGAGI. This CDR3 is 12 amino acids long. The ends were cut back, 7 bases at V and 4 bases at J, with 10 bases in the middle. The CDR3 spells CASTLAGYGYTF. The CDR3 DNA reads TGTGCCAGCACTTTAGCAGGCTATGGCTACACCTTC.

This clone occurred once. V gene TRBV11-2 combines with J gene TRBJ2-2; D perhaps matches TRBD1 (6 bases). V lost 5 bases and J lost 7, with 29 bases in between. Germline V gene data show CDR1 as SGHAT and CDR2 as FQNNGV. This CDR3 has 19 amino acids. The DNA for the CDR3 is TGTGCCAGCAGCCGTTTCAAAAGGGGCACATTTACAGGGAACGGGGAGCTGTTTTTT. Protein: CASSRFKRGTFTGNGELFF.

This clone is a singleton in its sample. This chain connects TRBV4-2 to TRBJ2-5, with 8 bases fitting TRBD2. The CDR3 is made up of 14 amino acids. V shed 4 bases and J 7 bases; nucleotides not matched to a gene: 8. In germline, CDR1 is LGHNA, CDR2 YNFKEQ. CDR3 DNA sequence: TGTGCCAGCAGCCCGGGAGGGGGACTATCGACCCAGTACTTC. The encoded protein is CASSPGGGLSTQYF.

This clone has a single count. The chain couples TRBV18 to TRBJ2-6; D gene ambiguous. Germline V lookup: CDR1 KGHSH, CDR2 LQKENI. The CDR3 totals 15 residues. Trimming stripped 6 bases from V and 2 bases from J, with 11 bases between. For the CDR3, the DNA is TGTGCCAGCTCCCCCCCCTCGGCTGGGGCCAACGTCCTGACTTTC. Amino acids: CASSPPSAGANVLTF.

The chain combines TRBV6-6 with TRBJ2-3; 9 positions match TRBD2. Germline CDR1 MNHNY, CDR2 SVGAGI (reference sequence). The V gene end was trimmed by 8 bases and the J gene end by 7 bases; junction bases not matched to a gene: 7. This CDR3 has 13 amino acids. CDR3 nucleotides: TGTGCCAGCTGCGGGGGGGCTCTGAATACGCAGTATTTT. Its translation: CASCGGALNTQYF.